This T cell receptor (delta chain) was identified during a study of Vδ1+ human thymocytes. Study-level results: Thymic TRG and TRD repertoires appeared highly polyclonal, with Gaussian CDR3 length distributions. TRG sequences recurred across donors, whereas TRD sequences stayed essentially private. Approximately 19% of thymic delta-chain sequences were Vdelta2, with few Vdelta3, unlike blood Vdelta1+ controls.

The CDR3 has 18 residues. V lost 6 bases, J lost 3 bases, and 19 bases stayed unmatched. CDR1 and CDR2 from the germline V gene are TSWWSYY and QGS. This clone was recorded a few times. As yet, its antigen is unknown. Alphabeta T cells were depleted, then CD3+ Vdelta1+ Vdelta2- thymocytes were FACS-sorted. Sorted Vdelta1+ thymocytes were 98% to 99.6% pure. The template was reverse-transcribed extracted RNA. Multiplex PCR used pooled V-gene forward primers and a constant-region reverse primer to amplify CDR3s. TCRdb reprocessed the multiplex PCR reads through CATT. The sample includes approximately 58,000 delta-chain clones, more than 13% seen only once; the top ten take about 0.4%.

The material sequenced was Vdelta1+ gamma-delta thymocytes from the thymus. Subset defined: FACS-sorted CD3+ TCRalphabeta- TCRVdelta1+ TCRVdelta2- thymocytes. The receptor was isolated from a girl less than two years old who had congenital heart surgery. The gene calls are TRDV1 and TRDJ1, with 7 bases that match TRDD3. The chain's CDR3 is CALGDEWGTVHPADKLIF. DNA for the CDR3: TGTGCTCTTGGCGATGAATGGGGGACCGTCCACCCGGCCGATAAACTCATCTTT.